This TCR beta chain was documented in a study of T cells in Graves' hyperthyroidism and ophthalmopathy. Amplified TCR beta CDR3 regions derived from RNA transcripts. In the first-round RT-PCR of the TCR CDR3, the HTBI primer set was used. One entry per CDR3 protein results from TCRdb running MiXCR on the multiplex PCR reads. Among some 360,000 distinct CDR3 sequences listed, about 15% were seen once. The CDR3 length is 13 residues. The V and J ends lost 5 bases and 0 bases respectively, with 5 bases between them. Germline V gene data show CDR1 as MDHEN and CDR2 as SYDVKM. This clonotype was seen ten or more times. As yet, its antigen is unknown. Graves' hyperthyroidism is called stable when ophthalmopathy does not progress within 18 months. Among the patients, aged 18 to 65, hyperthyroidism was newly diagnosed and had lasted under 2 months. General study points: Ophthalmopathy was separated from stable hyperthyroidism by a 13 V-J model.

The sequenced material came from blood. The chain uses TRBV28 and TRBJ2-1; no definite D call. The sequence was obtained from a woman aged 55-69 years with Graves' hyperthyroidism. The CDR3 protein is CASSTVSYNEQFF. The CDR3 DNA reads as TGTGCCAGCAGTACGGTCTCCTACAATGAGCAGTTCTTC. The full variable domain, rest sourced from reference TRBV28 and TRBJ2-1, is DVKVTQSSRYLVKRTGEKVFLECVQDMDHENMFWYRQDPGLGLRLIYFSYDVKMKEKGDIPEGYSVSREKKERFSLILESASTNQTSMYLCASSTVSYNEQFFGPGTRLTVL.